The 14 T cell receptor beta chains reported below all come from one sample, sequenced in a study of T-cell reconstitution after alpha-beta-depleted transplantation in children. For TCRbeta, the library was prepared with unique molecular identifiers. MiXCR, applied by TCRdb to the PCR reads, yields one record per CDR3 protein. The sample includes some 600,000 distinct CDR3 sequences, around 13% of them seen just once. The sample here was PBMCs, mostly from graft donor cells, taken 360 days after TCRalphabeta/CD19-depleted stem cell transplant. These receptors were obtained from a male patient between 10 and 17 years old who had a stem cell transplant for acute myeloid leukemia, so the T cells may come from the graft donor.

V usage is TRBV7-9 and J usage is TRBJ2-5; D ambiguous. The CDR3 covers 14 residues. Trimming stripped 2 bases from V and 7 bases from J, with 14 bases between. The germline V gene has CDR1 SEHNR and CDR2 FQNEAQ (reference sequence). This CDR3 reads CASSLKATSGTQYF. CDR3 DNA sequence: TGTGCCAGCAGCTTAAAAGCTACGTCTGGGACCCAGTACTTC.

The chain combines TRBV28 with TRBJ1-4; D is perhaps TRBD1 (5 bases). The V gene lost 4 bases and the J gene lost 8 bases, with 14 bases spanning the gap. The CDR3 contains 14 residues. CDR1 is MDHEN and CDR2 is SYDVKM in the germline V gene. The CDR3 DNA reads TGTGCCAGCAGTTCCGACCAGGGCGGCGAAAAACTGTTTTTT. This translates into CASSSDQGGEKLFF.

This clonotype was counted at least ten times. This chain uses TRBV5-1 with TRBJ2-1; 12 bases match TRBD2. The germline gives CDR1 SGHRS, CDR2 YFSETQ. CDR3 length equals 17 residues. With V trimmed by 0 bases and J by 7 bases, 8 bases remained unmatched. The DNA of the CDR3 is TGCGCCAGCAGCTTGGCCCCCTCTAGCGGGAGGGGAAATGAGCAGTTCTTC. It is translated as CASSLAPSSGRGNEQFF.

This clonotype was counted ten times or more. The genes are TRBV20-1 and TRBJ2-5; D is possibly TRBD1 (6 bases). V was clipped by 3 bases and J by 4 bases, with 9 bases between them. This CDR3 spans 12 amino acids. Germline-derived CDR1 and CDR2 are DFQATT and SNEGSKA (reference sequence). CDR3 residues: CSASKGVETQYF. In DNA, the CDR3 is TGCAGTGCTAGTAAGGGGGTAGAGACCCAGTACTTC.

This clonotype was seen ten or more times. The chain links TRBV28 to TRBJ1-3; D is possibly TRBD1 (5 bases). Germline V CDR1 and CDR2: MDHEN, SYDVKM. CDR3 length: 17 amino acids. Between the trimmed V and J ends, which lost 3 bases and 0 bases, there was a span of 15 bases. CDR3 amino acids: CASSFSGVALSGNTIYF. The CDR3 coding sequence is TGTGCCAGCAGTTTTTCGGGGGTCGCTCTCTCTGGAAACACCATATATTTT.

The rearrangement joins TRBV28 to TRBJ1-5, with 7 bases lining up with TRBD1. V gave up 6 bases and J gave up 3 bases; unmatched junction bases: 8. CDR1 and CDR2 from the germline V gene are MDHEN and SYDVKM. The CDR3 contains 15 residues. DNA for the CDR3: TGTGCCAGCAGCCCGGGACAGATGTTCAATCAGCCCCAGCATTTT. Translating it yields CASSPGQMFNQPQHF. Filled out from reference TRBV28 and TRBJ1-5, the complete variable domain reads DVKVTQSSRYLVKRTGEKVFLECVQDMDHENMFWYRQDPGLGLRLIYFSYDVKMKEKGDIPEGYSVSREKKERFSLILESASTNQTSMYLCASSPGQMFNQPQHFGDGTRLSIL.

This chain links TRBV11-2 with TRBJ2-3; the match to TRBD2 covers 14 bases. The CDR3 has 17 amino acids. Germline CDR1 is SGHAT and CDR2 is FQNNGV. J gave up 4 bases and V 3 bases, and 6 bases lay outside the gene matches. DNA for the CDR3: TGTGCCAGCAGCTTCAGGACTAGCGGGAGGTTCGCAGATACGCAGTATTTT. As protein: CASSFRTSGRFADTQYF.

J is TRBJ2-1 and V is TRBV11-2; weak D call: TRBD2 (5 bases). The CDR3 is made up of 12 amino acids. V lost 2 bases, J lost 14 bases, and 13 bases lay in between. CDR1 is SGHAT, CDR2 FQNNGV, per germline. The chain's CDR3 is CASSLTWEIEFF. As DNA, the CDR3 is TGTGCCAGCAGCTTAACTTGGGAGATTGAGTTCTTC.

V usage is TRBV12-3 or TRBV12-4 and J usage is TRBJ2-5; 7 bases are shared with TRBD1. V lost 5 bases and J lost 1; bases outside the gene matches: 19. The CDR3 loop spans 19 amino acids. CDR3 coding DNA: TGTGCCAGCAGTATCAAAACGAGTATACCCCGGGACAGCCAAGAGACCCAGTACTTC. Its translation: CASSIKTSIPRDSQETQYF.

This clonotype has a count of ten or more. This chain links TRBV2 with TRBJ2-2, with D hard to call. The length of the CDR3 is 16 residues. Trimming removed 8 bases from V and 7 bases from J, with 23 bases in between. Germline assignment: CDR1 SNHLY and CDR2 FYNNEI. The CDR3 coding sequence is TGTGCCAGCGAAACGTGGAGCAGATCAGGTTACGGGGAGCTGTTTTTT. This translates into CASETWSRSGYGELFF.

Many counts were recorded for this clonotype. The chain links TRBV28 to TRBJ2-7; D possibly corresponds to TRBD1 (6 bases). This CDR3 has 15 amino acids. CDR1 is MDHEN and CDR2 is SYDVKM in the germline V gene. V was cut by 2 bases and J by 6 bases, with 17 bases left in between. In DNA form, the CDR3 reads TGTGCCAGCAGTTTAGTTTCACAGGGATGGACCGAGCAGTACTTC. It encodes CASSLVSQGWTEQYF.

This clonotype was picked up many times. CDR3 in amino acids: CAWSPVGGYNEQFF. CDR3 DNA sequence: TGTGCCTGGAGCCCAGTTGGAGGCTACAATGAGCAGTTCTTC. J is TRBJ2-1 and V is TRBV30, with D possibly being TRBD2 (5 bases). CDR1 is GTSNPN and CDR2 is SVGIG in the germline V gene (reference sequence). Trimming removed 3 bases from V and 3 bases from J, with 12 bases in between. The CDR3 consists of 14 residues.

The sample holds many counts of this clonotype. The CDR3 bases are TGTGCCAGCAAGAACGAGCAGTACTTC. Amino acids: CASKNEQYF. This chain uses TRBV27 with TRBJ2-7; D is unresolved. Trimming took off 7 bases at V and 5 bases at J, with 3 bases between the two ends. CDR3 length equals 9 residues. Germline values: CDR1 MNHEY, CDR2 SMNVEV (reference sequence).

The chain recombines TRBV12-3 or TRBV12-4 with TRBJ2-7; no reliable D call. Trimming cost V 7 bases and J 0 bases, with 7 bases left between them. The CDR3 is 12 amino acids. The CDR3 is CASKGFSYEQYF. The CDR3 DNA follows: TGTGCCAGCAAAGGTTTCTCCTACGAGCAGTACTTC.